Below, 2 T cell receptor beta chains from the same sample are listed, as sequenced in a study of regulatory T cells in long-lasting Graves disease. iRepertoire HTBI primers and Arm-PCR of CDR3 regions built TCR beta libraries. In TCRdb, the multiplex PCR reads were re-called with MiXCR into one record per CDR3 protein. The data hold about 540,000 distinct CDR3 sequences, with roughly 14% observed a single time. The sample's time point: newly diagnosed GD, antithyroid drugs for less than 3 months. Scientists built the TCR library using RNA that was extracted from PBMCs. The same data also contributed to another study, on T cells in Graves' hyperthyroidism and ophthalmopathy.

The specimen was peripheral blood mononuclear cells (PBMCs), collected at new diagnosis, from a patient treated with antithyroid drugs. The receptors here all came from a man aged 25 to 45 with Graves disease.

The gene calls are TRBV30 and TRBJ1-6; D ambiguous. Trimming stripped 3 bases from V and 7 bases from J, with 10 bases between. Per germline, CDR1 GTSNPN and CDR2 SVGIG (reference sequence). This CDR3 contains 13 residues. As DNA, the CDR3 is TGTGCCTGGAGCATAAGAGGGAATTCACCCCTCCACTTT. Translated: CAWSIRGNSPLHF.

A note on this clonotype: A much more abundant neighbour one base away suggests this may be a read error. V is TRBV6-1 and J is TRBJ2-5; 10 nucleotides match TRBD1. The CDR3 has 14 amino acids. Germline V gene lookup returns CDR1 MNHNS and CDR2 SASEGT. Trimming cost V 9 bases and J 5 bases; bases outside gene matches: 9. The CDR3 is CARRTGGNVETQYF. The CDR3 coding sequence is TGTGCCAGGAGGACAGGGGGGAACGTGGAGACCCAGTACTTC.